The rows below give T cell receptor beta chains drawn from one sample of a study of shared clonotypes between healthy human individuals. Libraries were prepared by immunoSEQ multiplex PCR; TCRdb keeps only in-frame clonotypes and omits some of them. Here the sample spans a few million clones, more than 80% being singletons. The source material was naive CD4+ T cells from PBMCs. The receptors come from a man in his late teens or twenties in good health. Some clones in this sample may be carry-over from other donors' samples. CDR3s include the opening cysteine and the closing phenylalanine or tryptophan. The D gene is left open where the match is weak. Clone size is given for some rows only: seen once, a few or many times, or a class if the clone is expanded.

size,D,J,V,DNA,CDR3
.,TRBD2,TRBJ2-7,TRBV28,TGTGCCAGCACCTTGGGGGGGGGAACCTACGAGCAGTACTTC,CASTLGGGTYEQYF
.,TRBD2,TRBJ2-2,TRBV2,TGTGCCAGCAGTATCTCTCTAGCGGGAGTTGCCGGGGAGCTGTTTTTT,CASSISLAGVAGELFF
.,.,TRBJ2-3,TRBV10-3,TGTGCCATCAGTTCGACTAGTTTCGGCACAGATACGCAGTATTTT,CAISSTSFGTDTQYF
.,.,TRBJ2-1,TRBV5-4,TGTGCCAGCTTTTGGGGCACTAGCTCATCCTACAATGAGCAGTTCTTC,CASFWGTSSSYNEQFF
once,TRBD2,TRBJ2-1,TRBV5-4,TGTGCCAGCAGCTTGGGGGGTAGCGGGAGGTTCTATGAGCAGTTCTTC,CASSLGGSGRFYEQFF
once,.,TRBJ2-5,TRBV7-2,TGTGCCAGCAGCTTAGTGCGGGAAGAGACCCAGTACTTC,CASSLVREETQYF
.,.,TRBJ2-3,TRBV7-2,TGTGCCAGCAGCTCGCTCGGACGGCAGTATTTT,CASSSLGRQYF
.,.,TRBJ2-3,TRBV6-1,TGTGCCAGCAGGATGACGATGAGTACAGATACGCAGTATTTT,CASRMTMSTDTQYF
.,TRBD2,TRBJ2-3,TRBV2,TGTGCCAGCAGCGGTAGCGGGAGGATCACAGATACGCAGTATTTT,CASSGSGRITDTQYF
.,TRBD2,TRBJ2-1,TRBV28,TGTGCCAGCGGGAGGGCAACCTACAATGAGCAGTTCTTC,CASGRATYNEQFF
.,.,TRBJ2-5,TRBV20-1,TGCAGTGCTAGTGCCGTTGAGCAGTACTTC,CSASAVEQYF
.,TRBD1,TRBJ2-3,TRBV9,TGTGCCAGCAGCGTAGTAGGGGGCGTTGTCCCAGATACGCAGTATTTT,CASSVVGGVVPDTQYF
.,.,TRBJ2-3,TRBV9,TGTGCCAGCAGCGGTACGACAGGTCGCACAGATACGCAGTATTTT,CASSGTTGRTDTQYF
.,TRBD1,TRBJ2-7,TRBV5-1,TGCGCCAGCAGCTTGTCCGGGACAGGGGTCGCCTACGAGCAGTACTTC,CASSLSGTGVAYEQYF
.,.,TRBJ2-6,TRBV19,TGTGCCACCCGATTAGGTAGCTCTGGGGCCAACGTCCTGACTTTC,CATRLGSSGANVLTF
.,TRBD1,TRBJ1-2,TRBV28,TGTGCCAGCAGCCGACAGGGAAGATTCCACTATGGCTACACCTTC,CASSRQGRFHYGYTF
.,.,TRBJ1-2,TRBV28,TGTGCCAGCAGTTCCACCTCTAACTATGGCTACACCTTC,CASSSTSNYGYTF